Presented here are 15 T cell receptor beta chains from one specimen sequenced in a study of neurological immune-mediated disorders. Each CDR3 protein is one row after TCRdb ran MiXCR on the 5' RACE reads. This sample has about 50,000 distinct CDR3 sequences, with approximately 6.2% found just once. The source material was CD4+ T cells from blood. All receptors derive from a woman aged 18-35 years with multiple sclerosis.

This clonotype was observed at least ten times. The CDR3 bases are TGTGCCAGCAGTCACCGGACAGTTCGGGAAAATGAAAAACTGTTTTTT. Translation gives CASSHRTVRENEKLFF. The rearrangement links TRBV6-5 to TRBJ1-4; tentative D call: TRBD1 (6 bases). The CDR3 consists of 16 residues. In germline, CDR1 is MNHEY, CDR2 SVGAGI. Trimming left V 5 bases short and J 5 bases short, with 18 bases between.

This clonotype was detected ten times or more. In DNA form, the CDR3 reads TGTGCCAGCAGCCAAGATTATGCGGGAGTAGGTACAGATACGCAGTATTTT. This sequence encodes CASSQDYAGVGTDTQYF. V is TRBV14 and J is TRBJ2-3; 7 bases line up with TRBD2. V shed 0 bases and J 3 bases; nucleotides not matched to a gene: 9. The CDR3 sequence is 17 residues long. Germline V lookup: CDR1 SGHDN, CDR2 FVKESK.

The table lists this clonotype with many counts. V and J are TRBV5-6 and TRBJ2-3; 10 bases match TRBD2. Unmatched junction bases numbered 10, after V lost 3 bases and J lost 0 bases. The CDR3 covers 18 residues. Germline CDR1 SGHDT, CDR2 YYEEEE. As DNA, the CDR3 is TGTGCCAGCAGCTCAACCATAGCGGGGGGCCCTAGCACAGATACGCAGTATTTT. As protein: CASSSTIAGGPSTDTQYF.

In its sample, this clonotype was seen many times. V usage is TRBV6-6 and J usage is TRBJ2-1, with D possibly being TRBD2 (7 bases). CDR3 length equals 14 residues. CDR1 is MNHNY, CDR2 SVGAGI, per germline (reference sequence). V lost 7 bases, J lost 7 bases, and 17 bases lay in between. The CDR3 loop reads CASTGGQGKNEQFF. The CDR3, as DNA: TGTGCCAGCACCGGGGGGCAGGGGAAGAATGAGCAGTTCTTC.

The J gene is TRBJ2-1, the V gene TRBV12-3 or TRBV12-4; 10 nucleotides agree with TRBD2. The CDR3 sequence is 17 residues long. After removal of 9 bases from V and 3 bases from J, the junction contained 14 bases not matched to a gene. The DNA of the CDR3 is TGTGCCAGTGGATCAACTAGCGGGGTGGCGGGCTACAATGAGCAGTTCTTC. Translated, it gives CASGSTSGVAGYNEQFF.

V usage is TRBV5-6 and J usage is TRBJ2-5; D might be TRBD2 (7 bases). Per germline, CDR1 SGHDT and CDR2 YYEEEE. The V gene lost 4 bases and the J gene lost 6 bases, with 16 bases spanning the gap. This CDR3 comprises 14 residues. The CDR3 DNA reads TGTGCCAGCAGCAGCAGGGGAGGGCTAAAGACCCAGTACTTC. The encoded protein is CASSSRGGLKTQYF.

The table lists this clonotype with a few counts. This rearrangement joins TRBV20-1 to TRBJ2-3, with 11 bases that match TRBD2. CDR3 length: 15 residues. Looked up from germline, CDR1 is DFQATT and CDR2 is SNEGSKA (reference sequence). Trimming cost V 2 bases and J 5 bases; bases outside gene matches: 6. This CDR3 is CSARLLAGDRDTQYF. The CDR3 DNA follows: TGCAGTGCTAGACTACTAGCGGGAGACCGAGATACGCAGTATTTT.

This clonotype was detected many times. J is TRBJ2-5 and V is TRBV3-1; a weak D match, TRBD2 (6 bases). The V end lost 6 bases, the J end lost 2 bases, and 13 bases lay between the germline ends. The CDR3 has 14 amino acids. Per the germline V gene, CDR1 is LGHDT and CDR2 is YNNKEL (reference sequence). The CDR3 DNA is TGTGCCAGCAGGCCCCGGGACTTTCAAGAGACCCAGTACTTC. Its protein is CASRPRDFQETQYF.

This clonotype was seen a few times. This chain uses TRBV28 with TRBJ1-2; TRBD1 is a possible D gene (5 bases). The CDR3 covers 16 residues. Germline CDR1 MDHEN, CDR2 SYDVKM. V was shortened by 5 bases and J by 4 bases, with 20 bases between the two germline ends. CDR3 loop: CASSTNLIQGSYGYTF. The CDR3, as DNA: TGTGCCAGCAGTACCAATCTCATCCAGGGTAGCTATGGCTACACCTTC.

The sample holds many counts of this clonotype. The V call is TRBV20-1, the J call TRBJ2-1, with D possibly matching TRBD2 (5 bases). The CDR3 consists of 13 residues. Trimming cost V 6 bases and J 6 bases, with 15 bases left between them. Looked up from germline, CDR1 is DFQATT and CDR2 is SNEGSKA (reference sequence). This CDR3 is CSATRIGGNEQFF. CDR3 coding DNA: TGCAGTGCGACTCGAATTGGAGGCAATGAGCAGTTCTTC.

Many counts were recorded for this clonotype. V is TRBV5-5 and J is TRBJ1-4, with D possibly matching TRBD1 (6 bases). Trimming cost V 2 bases and J 8 bases, with 10 bases left between them. The germline V gene encodes CDR1 SGHKS and CDR2 YYEKEE (reference sequence). The CDR3 runs to 13 residues. CDR3 residues: CASSLWGGEKLFF. The CDR3 bases are TGTGCCAGCAGCTTATGGGGGGGCGAAAAACTGTTTTTT.

This clonotype was detected only a few times. This chain uses TRBV19 with TRBJ2-5; TRBD1 aligns across 9 bases. V shed 5 bases, J shed 4 bases, and the junction held 2 bases outside the gene matches. CDR1 is LNHDA, CDR2 SQIVND, per germline (reference sequence). The CDR3 spans 13 residues. CDR3 sequence reads: CASSSDRGETQYF. The CDR3 coding sequence is TGTGCCAGTAGTTCGGACAGGGGAGAGACCCAGTACTTC. The variable domain in full, completed from reference TRBV19 and TRBJ2-5, reads DGGITQSPKYLFRKEGQNVTLSCEQNLNHDAMYWYRQDPGQGLRLIYYSQIVNDFQKGDIAEGYSVSREKKESFPLTVTSAQKNPTAFYLCASSSDRGETQYFGPGTRLLVL.

V is TRBV29-1 and J is TRBJ2-3; D possibly matches TRBD1 or TRBD2 (5 bases each). This CDR3 has 15 residues. Germline CDR1 and CDR2: SQVTM and ANQGSEA. The germline V and J ends were trimmed by 2 bases and 0 bases, with 12 bases remaining between them. CDR3 protein: CSVEWDGPSTDTQYF. CDR3 bases: TGCAGCGTTGAATGGGACGGCCCTAGCACAGATACGCAGTATTTT.

In this sample, this clonotype turned up many times. The rearrangement uses TRBV7-2 and TRBJ2-7, with D uncertain. Trimming left V 5 bases short and J 3 bases short, with 11 bases between. Germline V CDR1 and CDR2: SGHTA, FQGNSA. The CDR3 spans 13 residues. The CDR3 DNA is TGTGCCAGCAGCCTATCGACTGGCTACGAGCAGTACGTC. This encodes CASSLSTGYEQYV.

As concerns this clonotype: This could be a read error, since a much larger clone is one nucleotide away. V and J are TRBV7-2 and TRBJ1-1; no definite D call. Germline V gene sequence: CDR1 SGHTA, CDR2 FQGNSA. V was cut by 5 bases and J by 6 bases, with 16 bases left in between. This CDR3 contains 14 residues. The CDR3 sequence is CASSVFPGEAEAFF. CDR3 DNA: TGTGCCAGCAGCGTATTCCCCGGTGAAGCTGAAGCTTTCTTT.